These 11 T cell receptor beta chains originate from one sample sequenced in a study of blood T cells in healthy people across ages. A second 7 to 11 cycle PCR used barcoded and J-beta primers. TCRdb reprocessed the 5' RACE reads with MiXCR, giving one entry per CDR3 protein. The sample includes around 1,900,000 distinct CDR3 sequences, about two fifths of them seen just once. Sequencing used blood. These receptors were obtained from a human donor in good health.

The gene calls are TRBV27 and TRBJ2-5, with 12 bases matching TRBD2. Trimming took 5 bases from V and 6 from J; bases not matched to a gene: 4. The CDR3 spans 14 residues. Germline V CDR1 and CDR2: MNHEY, SMNVEV (reference sequence). For the CDR3, the DNA is TGTGCCAGCAGTCTACGGACTAGCGGGAAGACCCAGTACTTC. Its translation is CASSLRTSGKTQYF.

The chain carries TRBV4-2 and TRBJ1-3; D is ambiguous. This CDR3 contains 17 residues. V shed 1 base and J shed 0 bases, with 13 bases lying between them. Germline V gives CDR1 LGHNA, CDR2 YNFKEQ. CDR3: CASSQAVGLFSGNTIYF. The DNA of the CDR3 is TGTGCCAGCAGCCAAGCGGTCGGACTCTTCTCTGGAAACACCATATATTTT.

A few counts support this clonotype. CDR3 residues: CASSSNPPNYEQYF. As DNA, the CDR3 is TGTGCCAGCAGTTCTAATCCGCCCAACTACGAGCAGTACTTC. The chain employs TRBV27 and TRBJ2-7; D gene uncertain. Trimming removed 4 bases at V and 3 bases at J, with 13 bases between. CDR1 MNHEY and CDR2 SMNVEV come from the germline V gene (reference sequence). This CDR3 spans 14 amino acids.

The chain links TRBV10-3 to TRBJ2-3; D is unclear. Deletions cut 1 base from V and 4 bases from J, with 15 bases between. In germline, CDR1 is ENHRY, CDR2 SYGVKD. The CDR3 covers 16 residues. Here the CDR3 DNA reads TGTGCCATCAGTGAGTTAAAGGCAGGCGGCCCAGATACGCAGTATTTT. This sequence encodes CAISELKAGGPDTQYF.

Only a few counts were recorded for this clonotype. The V call is TRBV27, the J call TRBJ2-3; TRBD2 matches 9 bases. Looked up from germline, CDR1 is MNHEY and CDR2 is SMNVEV (reference sequence). J was trimmed by 2 bases and V by 2 bases; bases with no gene match: 20. This CDR3 contains 21 residues. The DNA for the CDR3 is TGTGCCAGCAGTTTAACTCTCCCCCGGAACGGAGCGGGGGGTTACACAGATACGCAGTATTTT. Protein: CASSLTLPRNGAGGYTDTQYF.

This chain uses TRBV28 with TRBJ1-2, with D possibly TRBD1 on 5 matching bases. Trimming cost V 3 bases and J 4 bases, with 15 bases left between them. CDR1 is MDHEN and CDR2 is SYDVKM in the germline V gene. The CDR3 runs 15 residues. CDR3 in amino acids: CASSFPGTGAYGYTF. DNA for the CDR3: TGTGCCAGCAGTTTCCCCGGGACTGGAGCCTATGGCTACACCTTC.

This clonotype was recorded a few times. This rearrangement joins TRBV12-3 or TRBV12-4 to TRBJ1-2, with D hard to call. Trimming cost V 5 bases and J 4 bases, with 14 bases left between them. The CDR3 covers 14 residues. CDR3 amino acids: CASSLHGEPYGYTF. The DNA for the CDR3 is TGTGCCAGCAGTCTTCACGGGGAACCCTATGGCTACACCTTC.

The chain combines TRBV13 with TRBJ1-4; 9 bases agree with TRBD1. This CDR3 comprises 17 residues. CDR1 and CDR2 from the germline V gene are PRHDT and FYEKMQ (reference sequence). Trimming removed 5 bases from V and 7 bases from J; junction bases left unmatched: 14. CDR3 sequence reads: CASSPSPNTGGSEKLFF. The CDR3 coding sequence is TGTGCCAGCAGCCCCTCCCCGAACACAGGGGGCAGTGAAAAACTGTTTTTT.

The rearrangement joins TRBV10-3 to TRBJ2-1, with 9 positions matching TRBD1. The junction had 0 bases not matched to a gene; V was cut back by 0 bases and J by 12 bases. The CDR3 has 12 residues. Germline values: CDR1 ENHRY, CDR2 SYGVKD. The CDR3, as DNA: TGTGCCATCAGTGAGTCGGACAGGGGGCAGTTCTTC. Protein: CAISESDRGQFF.

In this sample, this clonotype turned up a few times. The chain uses TRBV4-3 and TRBJ1-5; 9 bases are a match to TRBD1. Germline trimming cut 3 bases from V and 4 bases from J; bases unmatched to any gene: 10. CDR1 and CDR2 from the germline V gene are LGHNA and YSLEER. The CDR3 has 17 amino acids. The CDR3 DNA reads TGCGCCAGCAGCCAGGATCTCCAGACAGGGGGAAATCAGCCCCAGCATTTT. Encoded protein: CASSQDLQTGGNQPQHF.

The V gene is TRBV10-3, the J gene TRBJ1-1; 7 bases line up with TRBD1. The CDR3 has 15 amino acids. With 2 bases clipped from V and 2 bases from J, the junction kept 5 bases outside the gene matches. Per the germline V gene, CDR1 is ENHRY and CDR2 is SYGVKD. CDR3 protein: CAISEVGQANTEAFF. As DNA, the CDR3 is TGTGCCATCAGTGAGGTAGGACAGGCTAACACTGAAGCTTTCTTT.